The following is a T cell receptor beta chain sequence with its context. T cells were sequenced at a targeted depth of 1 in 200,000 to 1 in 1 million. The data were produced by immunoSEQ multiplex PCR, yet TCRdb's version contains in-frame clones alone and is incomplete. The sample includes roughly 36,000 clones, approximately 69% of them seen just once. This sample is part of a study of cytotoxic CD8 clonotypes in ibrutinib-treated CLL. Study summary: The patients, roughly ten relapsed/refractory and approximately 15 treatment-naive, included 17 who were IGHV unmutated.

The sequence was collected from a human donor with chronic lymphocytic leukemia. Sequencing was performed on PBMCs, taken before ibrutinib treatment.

The CDR3 spells CASSLGGGSTGELFF. The CDR3, as DNA: TGCGCCAGCAGCCTAGGTGGGGGGAGCACCGGGGAGCTGTTTTTT. The chain uses TRBV5-1 and TRBJ2-2; possibly TRBD2 for D (6 bases). V lost 4 bases and J 4 bases, leaving 14 bases between the germline ends. Germline CDR1 reads SGHRS; CDR2 reads YFSETQ. CDR3 length: 15 amino acids.